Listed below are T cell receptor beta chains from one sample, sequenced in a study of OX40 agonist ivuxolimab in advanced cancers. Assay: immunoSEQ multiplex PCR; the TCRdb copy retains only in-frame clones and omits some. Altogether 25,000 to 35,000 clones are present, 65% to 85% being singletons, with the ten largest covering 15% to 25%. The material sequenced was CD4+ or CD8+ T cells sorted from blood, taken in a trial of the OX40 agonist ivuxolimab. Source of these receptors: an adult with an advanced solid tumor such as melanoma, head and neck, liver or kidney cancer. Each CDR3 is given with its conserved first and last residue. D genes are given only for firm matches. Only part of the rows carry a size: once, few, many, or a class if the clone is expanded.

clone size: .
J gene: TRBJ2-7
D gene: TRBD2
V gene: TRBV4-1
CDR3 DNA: TGCGCCAGCAGCGCGCGGGGGGGGGAGAACGAGCAGTACTTC
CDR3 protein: CASSARGGENEQYF

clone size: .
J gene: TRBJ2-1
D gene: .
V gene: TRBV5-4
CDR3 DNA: TGTGCCAGCAGCTTGGGGGTGGGGTTTGAGTTCTTC
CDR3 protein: CASSLGVGFEFF

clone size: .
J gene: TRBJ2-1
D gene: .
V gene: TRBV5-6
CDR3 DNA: TGTGCCAGCAGCTTGGCAGGACAGAGCCCCTACAATGAGCAGTTCTTC
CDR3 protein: CASSLAGQSPYNEQFF

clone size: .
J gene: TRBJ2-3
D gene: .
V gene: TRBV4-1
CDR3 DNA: TGCGCCAGCAGCCAAGTACTTCGGGGGCAGCCAGATACGCAGTATTTT
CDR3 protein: CASSQVLRGQPDTQYF

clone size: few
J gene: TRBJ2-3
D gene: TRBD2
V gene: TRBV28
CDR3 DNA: TGTGCCAGCAGTTTCCTAGCGGGCACAGATACGCAGTATTTT
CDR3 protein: CASSFLAGTDTQYF

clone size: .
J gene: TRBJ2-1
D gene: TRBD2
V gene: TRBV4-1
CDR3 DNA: TGCGCCAGCAGCCAAGAGGGAGCGGGAGGCTACAATGAGCAGTTCTTC
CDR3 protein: CASSQEGAGGYNEQFF

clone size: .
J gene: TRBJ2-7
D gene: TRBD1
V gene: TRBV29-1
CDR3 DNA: TGCAGCGTCATACTACCACAGGGGCATCGGTACGAGCAGTACTTC
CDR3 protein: CSVILPQGHRYEQYF

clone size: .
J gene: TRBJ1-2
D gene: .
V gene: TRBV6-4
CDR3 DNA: TGTGCCAGCAGTAAAGGAAGGACCAGTAACTATGGCTACACCTTC
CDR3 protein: CASSKGRTSNYGYTF

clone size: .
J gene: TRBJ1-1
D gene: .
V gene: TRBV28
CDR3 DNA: TGTGCCAGCAGTTTATCCCCGGGTCTCGGAGCTTTCTTT
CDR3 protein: CASSLSPGLGAFF

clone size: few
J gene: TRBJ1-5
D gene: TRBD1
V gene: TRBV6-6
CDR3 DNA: TGTGCCAGCAGGACGGCTCGACAGGGCGGCAATCAGCCCCAGCATTTT
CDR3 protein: CASRTARQGGNQPQHF